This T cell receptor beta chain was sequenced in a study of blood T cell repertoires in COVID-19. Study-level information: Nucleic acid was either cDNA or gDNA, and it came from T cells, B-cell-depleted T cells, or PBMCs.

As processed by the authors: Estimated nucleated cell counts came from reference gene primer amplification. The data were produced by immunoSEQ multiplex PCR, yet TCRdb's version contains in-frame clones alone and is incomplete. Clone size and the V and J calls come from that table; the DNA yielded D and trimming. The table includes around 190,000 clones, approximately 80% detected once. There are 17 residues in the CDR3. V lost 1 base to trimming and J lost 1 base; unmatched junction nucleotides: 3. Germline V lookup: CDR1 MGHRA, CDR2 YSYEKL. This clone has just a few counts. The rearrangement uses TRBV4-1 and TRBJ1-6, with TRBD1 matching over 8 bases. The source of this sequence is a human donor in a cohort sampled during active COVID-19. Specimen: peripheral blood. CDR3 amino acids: CASSQGDRGSYNSPLHF. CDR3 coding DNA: TGCGCCAGCAGCCAAGGCGACAGGGGATCCTATAATTCACCCCTCCACTTT.